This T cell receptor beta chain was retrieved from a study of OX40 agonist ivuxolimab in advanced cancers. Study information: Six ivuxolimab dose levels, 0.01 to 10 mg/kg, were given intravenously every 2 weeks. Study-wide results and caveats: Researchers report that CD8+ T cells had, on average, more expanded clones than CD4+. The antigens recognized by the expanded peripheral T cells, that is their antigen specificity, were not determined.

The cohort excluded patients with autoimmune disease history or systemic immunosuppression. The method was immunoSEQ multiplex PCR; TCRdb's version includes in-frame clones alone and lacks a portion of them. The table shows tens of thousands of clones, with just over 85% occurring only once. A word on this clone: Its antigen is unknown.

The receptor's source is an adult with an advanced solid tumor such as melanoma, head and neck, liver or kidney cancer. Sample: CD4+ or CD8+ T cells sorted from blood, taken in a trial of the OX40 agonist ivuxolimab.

CDR3 DNA sequence: TGTGCCAGCAGTCCGGAACGGACCGGGAGACGGTTCTTC. Translating gives CASSPERTGRRFF. V is TRBV6-6 and J is TRBJ2-1, with D possibly matching TRBD2 (6 bases). V lost 5 bases to trimming and J lost 15 bases, with 20 bases between them. From germline, CDR1 is MNHNY and CDR2 SVGAGI (reference sequence). The CDR3 has 13 residues.